This TCR beta chain is from a study of T cells in Graves' hyperthyroidism and ophthalmopathy. General observations from the study: Most expanded thyroid clonotypes above 0.001 recurred in blood. The authors' 13 V-J model separated ophthalmopathy from stable hyperthyroidism.

The sample holds many counts of this clonotype. Its target is not known. The CDR3 has 17 residues. Germline-derived CDR1 and CDR2 are MGHRA and YSYEKL. The trim removed 3 bases at V and 2 bases at J, leaving 5 bases unmatched. Not enrolled were patients with uncontrolled infection, other autoimmune disease, pregnancy or lactation. Thyroid ultrasound, orbital computed tomography, clinical symptoms, and serum thyroxine and TRAb underpinned diagnoses. RNA transcripts served as the template for amplifying TCR beta CDR3 regions. The TCR CDR3 was amplified in a first-round RT-PCR using the HTBI primer set. TCRdb ran MiXCR on the multiplex PCR reads and lists one entry per CDR3 protein. Here the sample spans over 500,000 distinct CDR3 sequences, 35% to 50% being singletons.

What was sequenced was peripheral blood or thyroid tissue (not recorded which). The clonotype comes from an adult woman with Graves' disease, either hyperthyroidism or ophthalmopathy (not recorded which). This chain links TRBV4-1 with TRBJ2-5; 14 bases line up with TRBD2. The CDR3 loop is CASSQGTSGRGQETQYF. The CDR3 coding sequence is TGCGCCAGCAGCCAGGGGACTAGCGGGAGAGGGCAAGAGACCCAGTACTTC.